Described below is a single TCR beta chain sequence and its context. Both 60 Vbeta primers and 13 Jbeta primers went into the PCR. The data were produced by immunoSEQ multiplex PCR, yet TCRdb's version contains in-frame clones alone and is incomplete. The table has more than 150,000 clones, 80% seen once; the top ten hold under 1.5%. Germline values: CDR1 LGHNA, CDR2 YNFKEQ. This CDR3 has 14 residues. The germline V and J ends were trimmed by 0 bases and 4 bases, with 9 bases remaining between them. The entry originates in a study of cytomegalovirus exposure and HLA in healthy donors. The rearrangement links TRBV4-2 to TRBJ1-2; D unclear. The sequenced sample was PBMCs. This receptor was identified in a girl under 18 in good health and CMV-seropositive. CDR3 in DNA: TGTGCCAGCAGCCAAGATTACAGTACCTATGGCTACACCTTC. It yields the protein CASSQDYSTYGYTF.